The TCR beta chain described here comes from a study of OX40 agonist ivuxolimab in advanced cancers. Study results and limitations: Mean expanded clone counts were higher in CD8+ than CD4+ T cells. Clonal expansion was seen in CD4+ and CD8+ blood T cells by week 6 at 0.1 to 3.0 mg/kg.

Germline CDR1 reads SGHAT; CDR2 reads FQNNGV. V was pared by 4 bases and J by 3 bases, with 10 bases between. The length of the CDR3 is 14 residues. The repertoire was sequenced with immunoSEQ multiplex PCR; TCRdb's copy has only in-frame clones and lacks some. Of tens of thousands of clones listed, roughly 79% are singletons. About this clone itself: The antigen is unknown.

J is TRBJ1-5 and V is TRBV11-2, with D possibly matching TRBD1 (6 bases). This specimen consisted of CD4+ or CD8+ T cells sorted from blood, obtained in a trial of the OX40 agonist ivuxolimab. The origin of this receptor is an adult with an advanced solid tumor such as melanoma, head and neck, liver or kidney cancer. CDR3 DNA: TGTGCCAGCAGCTCCAGACAGGACAATCAGCCCCAGCATTTT. It encodes CASSSRQDNQPQHF.